The 21 T cell receptor beta chains reported below all come from one sample, sequenced in a study of blood T cells in healthy people across ages. PCR was performed a second time for roughly 6 to 12 cycles using a sample-barcoded 5' primer and a J-beta primer mix. TCRdb fed the 5' RACE reads into MiXCR, producing one record per CDR3 protein. The data hold around 520,000 distinct CDR3 sequences, with 27% observed a single time. These data also featured in a second study, about T cells of mothers and their children.

Sequences were obtained from blood. Every receptor here comes from a boy aged 2 to 10 in good health.

This clonotype was detected only a few times. The chain links TRBV6-6 to TRBJ2-5; TRBD1 might be the D (5 bases). The CDR3 covers 14 residues. Trimming pared 5 bases from V and 9 bases from J, leaving 19 bases between. CDR1 is MNHNY, CDR2 SVGAGI, per germline (reference sequence). The CDR3 loop is CASSPLDSHRPQYF. DNA for the CDR3: TGTGCCAGCAGTCCACTCGACAGCCATAGGCCCCAGTACTTC.

The chain joins TRBV6-6 to TRBJ2-3; 11 positions match TRBD1. V shed 6 bases and J 4 bases; nucleotides not matched to a gene: 6. The CDR3 has 15 residues. The germline V gene has CDR1 MNHNY and CDR2 SVGAGI (reference sequence). CDR3 sequence (DNA): TGTGCCAGCAGCCGGGGACAGGGGGTGGCAGATACGCAGTATTTT. Encoded protein: CASSRGQGVADTQYF.

The chain has TRBV27 and TRBJ1-1; no definite D call. The CDR3 consists of 14 residues. Germline CDR1 and CDR2: MNHEY and SMNVEV (reference sequence). Deletions cut 0 bases from V and 0 bases from J, with 5 bases between. The DNA of the CDR3 is TGTGCCAGCAGTTTATCGATCGTGAACACTGAAGCTTTCTTT. It is translated as CASSLSIVNTEAFF.

This clonotype has a handful of counts. The J gene is TRBJ2-5, the V gene TRBV10-2; the D call may be TRBD1 or TRBD2 (5 bases each). The J call is doubtful: the DNA matches TRBJ2-1 better. Germline CDR1 is WSHSY and CDR2 is SAAADI. The CDR3 covers 14 residues. For the CDR3, the DNA is TGCGCCAGCAGCGGTCAGAGTGGGGGAAATGAGCAGTTCTTC. It codes for CASSGQSGGNEQFF.

The chain combines TRBV25-1 with TRBJ2-4, with 7 nucleotides matching TRBD2. V shed 6 bases and J 0 bases; nucleotides not matched to a gene: 14. CDR3 size: 18 residues. CDR1 is MGHDK and CDR2 is SYGVNS in the germline V gene. CDR3 loop: CASSPTVGGLLAKNIQYF. As DNA, the CDR3 is TGTGCCAGCAGCCCGACAGTGGGAGGGCTGCTAGCCAAAAACATTCAGTACTTC.

The chain uses TRBV3-1 and TRBJ1-2; D may be TRBD1 (5 bases). The CDR3 is 16 amino acids. Trimming left V 0 bases short and J 2 bases short, with 13 bases between. Germline V CDR1 and CDR2: LGHDT, YNNKEL (reference sequence). CDR3 region: CASSQDLGGWNYGYTF. The CDR3 coding sequence is TGTGCCAGCAGCCAAGATTTGGGGGGATGGAACTATGGCTACACCTTC.

CDR3 bases: TGCAGCGTTGAGAAAGCGCCGGACTATGGCTACACCTTC. Translating gives CSVEKAPDYGYTF. V gene TRBV29-1 combines with J gene TRBJ1-2; D is undetermined. With 3 bases removed from V and 3 bases from J, the gap between germline ends came to 11 bases. Germline V gene data show CDR1 as SQVTM and CDR2 as ANQGSEA. The CDR3 runs 13 residues.

The table lists this clonotype with a few counts. This chain joins TRBV10-3 and TRBJ1-3; tentative D call: TRBD1 (5 bases). Germline loops: CDR1 ENHRY, CDR2 SYGVKD. The V and J ends lost 6 bases and 4 bases respectively, with 16 bases between them. The length of the CDR3 is 15 residues. This chain's CDR3 is CAISRDPREGNTIYF. CDR3 nucleotide sequence: TGTGCCATCAGCCGGGACCCCAGGGAAGGAAACACCATATATTTT.

J is TRBJ1-5 and V is TRBV24-1; possibly TRBD1 for D (6 bases). The CDR3 covers 14 residues. In germline, CDR1 is KGHDR, CDR2 SFDVKD. The V and J ends lost 4 bases and 4 bases respectively, with 10 bases between them. As DNA, the CDR3 is TGTGCCACCAGTGAGGACAGAAAAAATCAGCCCCAGCATTTT. Protein product: CATSEDRKNQPQHF.

This sequence joins TRBV29-1 and TRBJ1-2; D remains unclear. The V and J ends lost 6 bases and 4 bases respectively, with 12 bases between them. This CDR3 region has 12 residues. Germline values: CDR1 SQVTM, CDR2 ANQGSEA. The CDR3 region has the DNA TGCAGCGTCGAGGCCGTTCTCTATGGCTACACCTTC. Its protein product is CSVEAVLYGYTF.

The chain couples TRBV27 to TRBJ2-2; 8 bases agree with TRBD1. V trimming: 5 bases; J trimming: 5 bases; junction bases outside the gene matches: 7. The CDR3 length is 15 residues. The germline V gene has CDR1 MNHEY and CDR2 SMNVEV (reference sequence). DNA for the CDR3: TGTGCCAGCAGTGAAGACAGGGGATTTACCGGGGAGCTGTTTTTT. Protein sequence: CASSEDRGFTGELFF.

This chain uses TRBV2 with TRBJ2-3; D might be TRBD2 (6 bases). Per germline, CDR1 SNHLY and CDR2 FYNNEI. The V and J ends lost 2 bases and 5 bases respectively, with 11 bases between them. CDR3 length: 14 amino acids. CDR3 sequence (DNA): TGTGCCAGCAGTGAATCTAGCGCGGTAGATACGCAGTATTTT. Amino acids: CASSESSAVDTQYF.

This clonotype was counted many times. The gene calls are TRBV5-1 and TRBJ2-5, with 9 nucleotides matching TRBD2. CDR1 and CDR2 (germline): SGHRS, YFSETQ. The CDR3 is made up of 14 amino acids. V gave up 2 bases and J gave up 1 base; unmatched junction bases: 0. The CDR3 protein is CASSFSGSQETQYF. CDR3 nucleotide sequence: TGCGCCAGCAGCTTTAGCGGGAGCCAAGAGACCCAGTACTTC.

This clonotype was seen only a few times. The rearrangement uses TRBV9 and TRBJ2-3, with D possibly being TRBD2 (5 bases). CDR1 is SGDLS and CDR2 is YYNGEE in the germline V gene. This CDR3 comprises 13 residues. Trimming stripped 3 bases from V and 5 bases from J, with 10 bases between. Written as DNA, the CDR3 is TGTGCCAGCAGCGGCGAGGGAGAAGATACGCAGTATTTT. Its protein is CASSGEGEDTQYF.

This chain joins TRBV10-3 and TRBJ1-3; D not resolved. V gave up 5 bases and J gave up 2 bases, with 10 bases separating them. The germline V gene encodes CDR1 ENHRY and CDR2 SYGVKD. This CDR3 has 14 amino acids. The CDR3 protein is CAISPRWAGNTIYF. CDR3 DNA sequence: TGTGCCATCAGTCCTCGGTGGGCTGGAAACACCATATATTTT.

A note on this clonotype: The junction departs from the called germline gene at one end, perhaps through a read error. This chain uses TRBV4-2 with TRBJ1-4; D perhaps matches TRBD1 (5 bases). CDR1 and CDR2 (germline): LGHNA, YNFKEQ. The CDR3 contains 18 residues. CDR3 region: CAGSQDPPRTTRNEKLFF. As DNA, the CDR3 is TGTGCCGGCAGCCAAGATCCCCCTCGGACAACCCGTAATGAAAAACTGTTTTTT.

This sequence joins TRBV10-3 and TRBJ2-7; tentative D call: TRBD1 (5 bases). The CDR3 length is 14 residues. The V and J ends lost 4 bases and 4 bases respectively, with 14 bases between them. The germline V gene encodes CDR1 ENHRY and CDR2 SYGVKD. This chain's CDR3 is CAISGTGFLYEQYF. The CDR3 DNA reads TGTGCCATCAGTGGAACAGGTTTCCTTTACGAGCAGTACTTC.

This clonotype was detected a few times. The chain recombines TRBV20-1 with TRBJ2-3, with D tentatively TRBD2 (5 bases). Per germline, CDR1 DFQATT and CDR2 SNEGSKA (reference sequence). This CDR3 comprises 12 residues. Trimming cost V 3 bases and J 2 bases, with 6 bases left between them. This CDR3 is CSASGDTDTQYF. CDR3 coding DNA: TGCAGTGCTAGCGGGGACACAGATACGCAGTATTTT.

The chain couples TRBV7-9 to TRBJ1-4; no clear D. With 3 bases removed from V and 8 bases from J, the gap between germline ends came to 4 bases. The CDR3 extends over 11 amino acids. Germline CDR1 reads SEHNR; CDR2 reads FQNEAQ (reference sequence). For the CDR3, the DNA is TGTGCCAGCAGCTTTAAAGAAAAACTGTTTTTT. It translates to CASSFKEKLFF.

The chain is built from TRBV29-1 and TRBJ1-2; D is ambiguous. The V end was cut by 1 base, the J end by 8 bases, with 11 bases between. The germline V gene encodes CDR1 SQVTM and CDR2 ANQGSEA. The CDR3 contains 12 residues. The DNA of the CDR3 is TGCAGCGTTGAAGGCGGTAATCCGGGCTACACCTTC. Its protein is CSVEGGNPGYTF.

The V and J genes are TRBV27 and TRBJ1-2; TRBD1 aligns across 8 bases. V was clipped by 4 bases and J by 6 bases; unmatched bases: 10. The CDR3 spans 15 residues. Germline V gene sequence: CDR1 MNHEY, CDR2 SMNVEV (reference sequence). CDR3 nucleotide sequence: TGTGCCAGCAGTTCGAAGCAGGGGGCAATGAATGGCTACACCTTC. This gives the protein CASSSKQGAMNGYTF.